Sequencing of this TCR beta chain was carried out in a study of T-cell reconstitution after alpha-beta-depleted transplantation in children. Germline V gene data show CDR1 as SQVTM and CDR2 as ANQGSEA. The CDR3 has 11 amino acids. V was trimmed by 6 bases and J by 4 bases, leaving 6 bases between them. Study observations and caveats: T-cell numbers and diversity, one year after transplant, stemmed largely from T cells that were newly produced. Certain patients had high TCRbeta diversity at day 60, and it came from recipient T cells and thymic progenitors that survived. Reportedly, roughly two months post-transplant, alpha-beta T cells arose from several hundred expanded graft clones.

During its preparation, the TCRbeta library received unique molecular identifiers. Using its own MiXCR run on the PCR reads, TCRdb lists one record per CDR3 protein. The data contain about 590,000 distinct CDR3 sequences, over 10% of them singletons. This clonotype was counted many times. Its antigen is unknown. Sequenced here: PBMCs, mostly from graft donor cells, sampled 360 days after TCRalphabeta/CD19-depleted stem cell transplant. The TCR originated in a male patient under 18 who had a stem cell transplant for acute myeloid leukemia, so the T cells may come from the graft donor. V usage is TRBV29-1 and J usage is TRBJ2-2; D gene unclear. The DNA for the CDR3 is TGCAGCGTGGTCTCCACCGGGGAGCTGTTTTTT. It is translated as CSVVSTGELFF.